This T cell receptor beta chain was sequenced in a study of Ad26.COV2.S vaccination and SARS-CoV-2 variants. Profiled with immunoSEQ multiplex PCR; TCRdb holds only in-frame clones, not every one. The top ten hold around 1.8% of the sample, which has 350,000 to 450,000 clones, around 92% seen once. Points from the study as a whole: In vaccinated individuals, spike-specific CD8+ and CD4+ T cell responses reportedly displayed substantial breadth. Individuals receiving vaccine had higher spike-specific TCR breadth than placebo recipients did. Whether participants received vaccine or placebo, their non-spike TCR breadth was similar.

There are a few counts of this clone. Antigen specificity is unknown. The V end was cut by 0 bases, the J end by 5 bases, with 10 bases between. Germline CDR1 and CDR2: MNHEY and SVGEGT. The CDR3 contains 14 residues. Treatment here: some 20 received Ad26.COV2.S at low or high dose, single or two shots; several received placebo; per-sample allocation not given. Day 63 after the first injection of vaccine or placebo was the sampling time. The rearrangement uses TRBV6-2 or TRBV6-3 and TRBJ1-2, with D hard to call. Material: peripheral blood, obtained in a trial of Ad26.COV2.S vaccine versus placebo. The sequence came from a person aged 18-60 years who received the Ad26.COV2.S COVID-19 vaccine or a placebo. Here the CDR3 reads CASSYSSGAYGYTF. Here the CDR3 DNA reads TGTGCCAGCAGTTACTCGAGCGGTGCTTATGGCTACACCTTC.